This is a list of T cell receptor beta chains from one sample in a study of blood T cell repertoires in COVID-19. The assay was immunoSEQ multiplex PCR, and TCRdb's table has in-frame clones only and misses some. The sample has a few hundred thousand clones, roughly 90% seen once. The sample comprised peripheral blood. These receptors originate from a man between 18 and 29 years old with COVID-19, enrolled during active disease. CDR3s include the opening cysteine and the closing phenylalanine or tryptophan. A D gene is named only where the DNA matches it firmly. Clone size is shown for a subset of rows, as once, few, many or a class of expanded clone.

cdr3_length	v_call	j_call	d_call	clone_size	cdr3_aa	cdr3_nt
14	TRBV30	TRBJ2-2	TRBD2	.	CAWSLGLGSGELFF	TGTGCCTGGAGTCTCGGACTAGGGTCCGGGGAGCTGTTTTTT
14	TRBV10-2	TRBJ2-7	.	.	CASSELQSGYEQYF	TGCGCCAGCAGTGAGTTACAGAGTGGGTACGAGCAGTACTTC
14	TRBV2	TRBJ1-2	.	.	CASRQGMFDYGYTF	TGTGCCAGCAGACAGGGAATGTTCGACTATGGCTACACCTTC
14	TRBV19	TRBJ1-4	.	.	CASSISGMNEKLFF	TGTGCCAGTAGTATATCAGGGATGAATGAAAAACTGTTTTTT
15	TRBV7-9	TRBJ2-5	.	few	CASSLEGRTKETQYF	TGTGCCAGCAGCTTAGAAGGGAGGACTAAAGAGACCCAGTACTTC
13	TRBV5-8	TRBJ2-7	.	.	CASSNRGGYEQYF	TGTGCCAGCAGCAACAGGGGGGGCTACGAGCAGTACTTC
14	TRBV3-1/TRBV3-2	TRBJ2-7	TRBD1	once	CASSPGTGTYEQYF	TGTGCCAGCAGCCCCGGGACAGGGACCTACGAGCAGTACTTC
15	TRBV5-5	TRBJ2-7	.	.	CASSLAGGRSYEQYF	TGTGCCAGCAGCTTGGCAGGTGGCCGATCCTACGAGCAGTACTTC
16	TRBV24-1	TRBJ2-7	TRBD1	.	CATSEAGTAGYYEQYF	TGTGCCACCAGTGAGGCCGGGACAGCAGGGTACTACGAGCAGTACTTC
17	TRBV19	TRBJ2-3	.	.	CASTRGWGRTSTDTQYF	TGTGCCAGTACTCGGGGTTGGGGTCGTACTAGCACAGATACGCAGTATTTT
20	TRBV4-1	TRBJ2-4	TRBD2	.	CASSRKGGLAGTLAKNIQYF	TGCGCCAGCAGCCGAAAAGGGGGACTAGCGGGTACTTTAGCCAAAAACATTCAGTACTTC
17	TRBV30	TRBJ2-7	.	.	CAWMPGTLASSSYEQYF	TGTGCCTGGATGCCCGGGACTCTTGCATCAAGCTCCTACGAGCAGTACTTC
15	TRBV5-1	TRBJ2-1	TRBD2	.	CASSTGGAYINEQFF	TGCGCCAGCAGCACCGGGGGGGCTTATATAAATGAGCAGTTCTTC
15	TRBV19	TRBJ2-5	TRBD2	once	CASRLTSGGKETQYF	TGTGCCTCTCGACTCACTAGCGGGGGAAAAGAGACCCAGTACTTC
12	TRBV11-2	TRBJ2-5	.	.	CASSLGGQTQYF	TGTGCCAGCAGCTTAGGTGGGCAGACCCAGTACTTC
13	TRBV2	TRBJ1-5	.	.	CASSATTKAPQHF	TGTGCCAGCAGTGCAACTACCAAAGCGCCCCAGCATTTT
14	TRBV6-5	TRBJ2-7	.	.	CASTNGQGTYEQYF	TGTGCCAGCACAAACGGGCAGGGGACATACGAGCAGTACTTC
13	TRBV15	TRBJ2-5	.	.	CATSRDSQETQYF	TGTGCCACCAGCAGGGACTCGCAAGAGACCCAGTACTTC
15	TRBV6-2/TRBV6-3	TRBJ2-5	TRBD1	.	CASSYSAQGSETQYF	TGTGCCAGCAGTTACAGCGCACAGGGGTCGGAGACCCAGTACTTC
15	TRBV28	TRBJ1-2	TRBD1	few	CASSPYDRDSYGYTF	TGTGCCAGCAGCCCGTATGACCGGGACAGCTATGGCTACACCTTC
12	TRBV5-4	TRBJ2-7	.	.	CASSPTGIEQYF	TGTGCCAGCAGTCCTACAGGTATCGAGCAGTACTTC
12	TRBV7-9	TRBJ2-7	.	.	CASRDLSYEQYF	TGTGCCAGCCGGGACTTATCCTACGAGCAGTACTTC
16	TRBV18	TRBJ2-2	TRBD1	.	CASSTYGTGNTGELFF	TGTGCCAGCTCAACTTACGGGACAGGGAACACCGGGGAGCTGTTTTTT
15	TRBV6-1	TRBJ1-5	.	.	CASSERFSGNQPQHF	TGTGCCAGCAGTGAGAGGTTTAGTGGTAATCAGCCCCAGCATTTT
15	TRBV5-6	TRBJ2-5	.	.	CASSLWEAEQETQYF	TGTGCCAGCAGCTTGTGGGAGGCAGAACAAGAGACCCAGTACTTC
15	TRBV27	TRBJ1-6	.	.	CASSLLAGQNSPLHF	TGTGCCAGCAGTTTATTAGCAGGGCAGAATTCACCCCTCCACTTT
16	TRBV3-1/TRBV3-2	TRBJ2-5	TRBD2	.	CASSHLLAEVPETQYF	TGTGCCAGCAGCCACTTACTAGCGGAGGTCCCCGAGACCCAGTACTTC
15	TRBV27	TRBJ1-5	.	once	CASSAGTNSNQPQHF	TGTGCCAGCAGTGCCGGGACAAATAGCAATCAGCCCCAGCATTTT
15	TRBV7-9	TRBJ1-6	.	.	CASSLAQTDNSPLHF	TGTGCCAGCAGCTTAGCACAGACAGATAATTCACCCCTCCACTTT
17	TRBV5-1	TRBJ2-5	.	.	CASSLLMGQREMGNQYF	TGCGCCAGCAGCTTGCTTATGGGTCAGAGGGAAATGGGGAACCAGTACTTC
16	TRBV6-6	TRBJ1-1	.	.	CASSYSSRGMNTEAFF	TGTGCCAGCAGTTACTCGAGTCGGGGAATGAACACTGAAGCTTTCTTT
15	TRBV29-1	TRBJ2-7	.	.	CSVAAPVTSSYEQYF	TGCAGCGTTGCGGCACCAGTTACTAGCTCCTACGAGCAGTACTTC
17	TRBV5-4	TRBJ2-1	TRBD2	few	CASSGPTSGRGVDEQFF	TGTGCCAGCAGCGGGCCGACTAGCGGGAGGGGGGTGGATGAGCAGTTCTTC
15	TRBV27	TRBJ2-7	TRBD2	.	CASSLTGGSSYEQYF	TGTGCCAGCAGTTTAACAGGCGGGAGCTCCTACGAGCAGTACTTC
16	TRBV18	TRBJ1-2	TRBD1	.	CASSPGTGVEGYGYTF	TGTGCCAGCTCACCCGGGACAGGGGTCGAGGGATATGGCTACACCTTC
14	TRBV6-5	TRBJ2-5	TRBD2	once	CASSYAMGGSGQYF	TGTGCCAGCAGTTACGCGATGGGGGGGTCCGGCCAGTACTTC
14	TRBV12-5	TRBJ2-1	TRBD2	.	CASGLEGLVNEQFF	TGTGCTAGTGGTTTGGAGGGACTAGTCAATGAGCAGTTCTTC
14	TRBV18	TRBJ2-7	.	.	CASSPGSSSYEQYF	TGTGCCAGCTCACCAGGTAGTAGCTCCTACGAGCAGTACTTC
18	TRBV7-9	TRBJ2-6	TRBD1	.	CASSPTGTANSGANVLTF	TGTGCCAGCAGCCCCACCGGGACAGCCAACTCTGGGGCCAACGTCCTGACTTTC
15	TRBV25-1	TRBJ1-3	.	.	CASSDHGQTGNTIYF	TGTGCCAGCAGTGACCACGGACAGACTGGAAACACCATATATTTT
16	TRBV2	TRBJ1-2	TRBD1	.	CASRGDSHLTNYGYTF	TGTGCCAGCAGGGGGGACAGCCACCTTACTAACTATGGCTACACCTTC
16	TRBV2	TRBJ1-2	TRBD1	.	CASSEAWAGQGHGYTF	TGTGCCAGCAGTGAGGCCTGGGCGGGACAGGGGCATGGCTACACCTTC
11	TRBV10-3	TRBJ1-1	TRBD1	.	CAISQGAEAFF	TGTGCCATCAGCCAGGGGGCTGAAGCTTTCTTT
13	TRBV3-1/TRBV3-2	TRBJ2-1	.	.	CASSQGASNEQFF	TGTGCCAGCAGCCAAGGGGCGTCCAATGAGCAGTTCTTC
18	TRBV9	TRBJ2-1	TRBD2	.	CASSVGLAGGPQEIEQFF	TGTGCCAGCAGCGTAGGTCTAGCGGGAGGGCCGCAAGAAATTGAGCAGTTCTTC
16	TRBV12-2	TRBJ1-5	.	.	CASRFLHRNMDQPQHF	TGTGCAAGTCGCTTTCTGCACAGGAACATGGATCAGCCCCAGCATTTT
13	TRBV24-1	TRBJ2-1	TRBD2	.	CATSAGGRNEQFF	TGTGCCACCTCAGCGGGAGGGCGGAATGAGCAGTTCTTC
14	TRBV2	TRBJ2-1	.	.	CASTVSGYYNEQFF	TGTGCCAGCACGGTTAGCGGTTACTACAATGAGCAGTTCTTC
17	TRBV3-1/TRBV3-2	TRBJ2-7	TRBD1	.	CASSPGQGAPVIHEQYF	TGTGCCAGCAGCCCGGGACAGGGGGCGCCGGTTATCCACGAGCAGTACTTC
14	TRBV12-5	TRBJ1-2	TRBD1	.	CASAMDRALYGYTF	TGTGCTAGTGCTATGGACAGGGCCCTCTATGGCTACACCTTC
14	TRBV3-1/TRBV3-2	TRBJ2-3	.	.	CASSQGRSTDTQYF	TGTGCCAGCAGCCAAGGGAGAAGCACAGATACGCAGTATTTT
12	TRBV6-6	TRBJ2-1	.	.	CASSYPYNEQFF	TGTGCCAGCAGTTATCCATACAATGAGCAGTTCTTC
14	TRBV15	TRBJ2-3	.	.	CATSRDRGTDTQYF	TGTGCCACCAGCAGAGATCGGGGGACAGATACGCAGTATTTT
13	TRBV7-9	TRBJ2-7	.	.	CASSLAAAYEQYF	TGTGCCAGCAGCTTAGCAGCGGCCTACGAGCAGTACTTC